This TCR beta chain was found in a study of neurological immune-mediated disorders. Time point of the sample: longitudinal time-point 1 (baseline). Unsorted libraries were generated from 2 million PBMCs held at -80 degrees C. This clonotype was seen repeatedly, ten times or more. This CDR3 is 13 amino acids long. The V gene's germline CDR1 is SGHRS and CDR2 YFSETQ. The V and J ends lost 4 bases and 3 bases respectively, with 11 bases between them. Whenever a sequencing run was performed, it yielded over 190 million TCR-beta sequences from 15-18 subjects. TCRdb analysed the 5' RACE reads with MiXCR anew, one entry per CDR3 protein. The sample holds about 57,000 distinct CDR3 sequences, roughly 10% seen once.

This clonotype was obtained from a male donor with HTLV-1-associated myelopathy (HAM/TSP). J is TRBJ2-7 and V is TRBV5-1; the D is unclear. Sequencing was done on a sample of PBMCs. CDR3 sequence (DNA): TGCGCCAGCAGCCGAACAGCAGTCTACGAGCAGTACTTC. Translating gives CASSRTAVYEQYF.